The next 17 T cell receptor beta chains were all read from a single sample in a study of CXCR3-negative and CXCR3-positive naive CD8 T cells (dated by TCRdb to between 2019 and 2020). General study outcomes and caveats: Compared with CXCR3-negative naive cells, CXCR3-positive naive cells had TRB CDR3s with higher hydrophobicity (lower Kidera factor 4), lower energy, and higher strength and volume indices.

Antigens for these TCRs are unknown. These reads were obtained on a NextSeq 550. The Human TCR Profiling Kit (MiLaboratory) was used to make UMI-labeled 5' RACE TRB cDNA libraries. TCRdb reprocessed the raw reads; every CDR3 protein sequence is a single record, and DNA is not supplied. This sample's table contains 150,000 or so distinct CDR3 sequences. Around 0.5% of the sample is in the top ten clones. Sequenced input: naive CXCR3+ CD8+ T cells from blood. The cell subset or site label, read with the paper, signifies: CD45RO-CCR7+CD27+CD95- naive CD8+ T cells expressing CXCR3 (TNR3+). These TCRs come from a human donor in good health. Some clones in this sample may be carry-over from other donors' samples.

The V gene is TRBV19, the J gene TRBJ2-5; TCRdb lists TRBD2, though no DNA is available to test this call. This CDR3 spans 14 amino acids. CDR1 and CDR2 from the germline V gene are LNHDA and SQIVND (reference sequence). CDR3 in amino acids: CASSIGLAQETQYF.

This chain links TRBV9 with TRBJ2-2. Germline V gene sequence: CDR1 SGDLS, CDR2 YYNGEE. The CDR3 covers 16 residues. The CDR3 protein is CASSVAVGPNTGELFF.

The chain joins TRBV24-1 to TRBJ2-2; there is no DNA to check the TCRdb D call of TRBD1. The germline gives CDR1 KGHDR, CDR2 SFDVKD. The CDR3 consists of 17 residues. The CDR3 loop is CATSDPRTGPNTGELFF.

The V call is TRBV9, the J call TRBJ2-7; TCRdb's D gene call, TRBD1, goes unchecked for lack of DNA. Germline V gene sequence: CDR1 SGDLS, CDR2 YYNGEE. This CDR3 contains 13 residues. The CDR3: CASGAGSGDEQYF.

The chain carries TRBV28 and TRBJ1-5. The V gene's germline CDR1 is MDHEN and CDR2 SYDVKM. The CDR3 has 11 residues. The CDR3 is CASRDSQPQHF.

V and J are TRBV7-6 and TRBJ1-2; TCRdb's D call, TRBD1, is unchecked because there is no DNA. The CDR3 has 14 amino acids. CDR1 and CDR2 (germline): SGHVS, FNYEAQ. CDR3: CASSPEGGIYGYTF.

CDR3 protein: CASSLGLAGHYEQYF. The V and J genes are TRBV14 and TRBJ2-7; the TCRdb D gene call, TRBD2, has no DNA to confirm it. The length of the CDR3 is 15 residues. CDR1 is SGHDN and CDR2 is FVKESK in the germline V gene. Looking up the rest from reference TRBV14 and TRBJ2-7 gives the full variable domain: EAGVTQFPSHSVIEKGQTVTLRCDPISGHDNLYWYRRVMGKEIKFLLHFVKESKQDESGMPNNRFLAERTGGTYSTLKVQPAELEDSGVYFCASSLGLAGHYEQYFGPGTRLTVT.

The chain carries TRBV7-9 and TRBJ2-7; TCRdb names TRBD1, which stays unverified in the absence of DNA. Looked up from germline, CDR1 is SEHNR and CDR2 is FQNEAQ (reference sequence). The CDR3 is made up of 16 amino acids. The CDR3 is CASSSQGGTGVYEQYF. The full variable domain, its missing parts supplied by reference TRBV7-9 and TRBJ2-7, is DTGVSQNPRHKITKRGQNVTFRCDPISEHNRLYWYRQTLGQGPEFLTYFQNEAQLEKSRLLSDRFSAERPKGSFSTLEIQRTEQGDSAMYLCASSSQGGTGVYEQYFGPGTRLTVT.

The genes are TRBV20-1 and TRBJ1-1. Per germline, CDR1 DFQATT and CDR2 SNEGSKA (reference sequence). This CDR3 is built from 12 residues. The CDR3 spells CSAPVGRTEAFF.

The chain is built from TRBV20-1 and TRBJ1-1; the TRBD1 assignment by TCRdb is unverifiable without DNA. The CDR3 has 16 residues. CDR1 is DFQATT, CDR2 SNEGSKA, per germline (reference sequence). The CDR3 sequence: CSASSTGPYMNTEAFF.

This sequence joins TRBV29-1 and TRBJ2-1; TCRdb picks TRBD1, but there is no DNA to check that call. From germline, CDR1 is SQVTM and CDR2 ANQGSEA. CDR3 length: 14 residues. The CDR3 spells CSVSGVSSYNEQFF.

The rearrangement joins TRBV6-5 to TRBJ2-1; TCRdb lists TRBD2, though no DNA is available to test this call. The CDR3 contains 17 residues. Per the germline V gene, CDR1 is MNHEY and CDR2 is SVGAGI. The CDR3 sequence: CASSSSGGAGAYNEQFF.

The CDR3 spells CASLDRGQRGSNEKLFF. This chain joins TRBV12-3 or TRBV12-4 and TRBJ1-4; the D call of TRBD1 rests on TCRdb alone, since no DNA is present to check it. CDR3 length equals 17 residues.

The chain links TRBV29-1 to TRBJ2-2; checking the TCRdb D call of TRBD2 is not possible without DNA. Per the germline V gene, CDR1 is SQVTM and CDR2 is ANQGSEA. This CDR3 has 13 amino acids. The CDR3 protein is CSVELTGVGDLFF.

CDR3 residues: CASSRKWGWSGELFF. V usage is TRBV27 and J usage is TRBJ2-2; checking the TCRdb D call of TRBD1 is not possible without DNA. CDR1 is MNHEY, CDR2 SMNVEV, per germline (reference sequence). There are 15 residues in the CDR3.

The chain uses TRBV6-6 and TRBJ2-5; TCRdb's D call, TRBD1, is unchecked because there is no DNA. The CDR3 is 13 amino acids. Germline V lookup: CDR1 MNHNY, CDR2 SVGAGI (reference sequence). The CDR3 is CASTGGDEETQYF.

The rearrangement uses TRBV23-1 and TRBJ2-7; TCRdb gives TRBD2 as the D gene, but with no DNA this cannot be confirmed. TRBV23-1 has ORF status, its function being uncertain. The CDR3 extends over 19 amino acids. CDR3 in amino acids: CASSHRPDRRPPLSYEQYF.